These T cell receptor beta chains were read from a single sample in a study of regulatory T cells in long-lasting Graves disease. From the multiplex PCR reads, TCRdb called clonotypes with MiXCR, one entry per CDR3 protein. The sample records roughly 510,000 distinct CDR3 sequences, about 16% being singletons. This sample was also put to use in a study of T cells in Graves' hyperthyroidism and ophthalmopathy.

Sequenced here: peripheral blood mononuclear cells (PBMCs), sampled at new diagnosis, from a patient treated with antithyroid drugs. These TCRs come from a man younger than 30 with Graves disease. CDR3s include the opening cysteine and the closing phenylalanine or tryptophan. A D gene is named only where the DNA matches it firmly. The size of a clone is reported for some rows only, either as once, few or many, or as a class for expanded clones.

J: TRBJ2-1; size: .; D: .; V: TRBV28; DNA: TGTGCCAGCAGTTACTCTCATGCGGCGGCAGGGTTCGATGAGCAGTTCTTC; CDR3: CASSYSHAAAGFDEQFF
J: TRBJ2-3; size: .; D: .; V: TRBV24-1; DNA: TGTGCCACCCGCGGGATCGGACCCGGAGGCACAGATACGCAGTATTTT; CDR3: CATRGIGPGGTDTQYF
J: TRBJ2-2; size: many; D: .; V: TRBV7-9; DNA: TGTGCCAGCTCCCCTTGGGTCGGAACCGGGGAGCTGTTTTTT; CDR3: CASSPWVGTGELFF
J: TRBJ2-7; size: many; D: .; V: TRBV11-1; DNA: TGTGCCAGCAGCTTAGGTTTCAACGAGCAGTACTTC; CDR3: CASSLGFNEQYF
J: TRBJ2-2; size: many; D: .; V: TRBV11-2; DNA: TGTGCCAGCAGCGACAGCTTCACCGGGGAGCTGTTTTTT; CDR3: CASSDSFTGELFF
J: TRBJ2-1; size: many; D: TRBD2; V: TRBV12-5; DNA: TGTGCTAGTGGTCCGGAGGCGGGAGGGCTTAATGAGCAGTTCTTC; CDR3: CASGPEAGGLNEQFF
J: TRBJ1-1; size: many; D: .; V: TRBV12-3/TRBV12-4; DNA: TGTGCCAGCACTCTCGACAGGCGTGACACTGAAGCTTTCTTT; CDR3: CASTLDRRDTEAFF
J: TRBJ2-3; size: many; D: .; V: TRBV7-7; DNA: TGTGCTAGCAGCTTAGGTGGCGGGTTGGCAGATACGCAGTATTTT; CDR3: CASSLGGGLADTQYF
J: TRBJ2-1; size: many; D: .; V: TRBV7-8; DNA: TGTGCCAGCAGTTCTCAGTCCAGCAGCCTGGGTGAGCAGTTCTTC; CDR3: CASSSQSSSLGEQFF
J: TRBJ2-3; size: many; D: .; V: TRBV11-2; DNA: TGTGCCAGCAGCTTAGCGGTGCGGGCCAGCGGAGATACGCAGTATTTT; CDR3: CASSLAVRASGDTQYF
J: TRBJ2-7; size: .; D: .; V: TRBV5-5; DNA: TGTGCCAGCAGCCCTCGGACAGAGACCTACTACGAGCAGTACTTC; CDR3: CASSPRTETYYEQYF
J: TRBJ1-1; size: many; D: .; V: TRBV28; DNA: TGTGCCAGCAGTTCCCCAGGGGAGCGAGTCACTGAAGCTTTCTTT; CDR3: CASSSPGERVTEAFF
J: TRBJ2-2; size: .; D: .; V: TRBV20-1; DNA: TGCAGTGCTAGGGGACCGTTCGCGAACACCGGGGAGCTGTTTTTT; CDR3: CSARGPFANTGELFF
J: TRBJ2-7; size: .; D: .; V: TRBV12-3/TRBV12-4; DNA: TGTGCCAGCAGCCGCGCTGCCCTTTCTTCTCCCGAGCAGTACTTC; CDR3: CASSRAALSSPEQYF
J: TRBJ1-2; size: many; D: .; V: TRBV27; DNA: TGTGCCAGCAGTTCCAATCCGGGGGGAAACTATGGCTACACCTTC; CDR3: CASSSNPGGNYGYTF
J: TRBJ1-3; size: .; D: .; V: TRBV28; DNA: TGTGCCAGCAGTTTCGCGACTATACCCCAAGGGGAAAACACCATATATTTT; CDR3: CASSFATIPQGENTIYF